The 2 T cell receptor beta chains reported below all come from one sample, sequenced in a study of T cells in Graves' hyperthyroidism and ophthalmopathy. Amplification of TCR beta CDR3 regions used RNA as the template. A set of HTBI primers served as the primers for a first-round RT-PCR of the TCR CDR3. TCRdb analysed the multiplex PCR reads with MiXCR anew, one entry per CDR3 protein. The repertoire includes about 600,000 distinct CDR3 sequences, 14% of them detected once, and more than 6% sits in the top ten. Sequencing was carried out using blood. The receptors derive from a woman between 18 and 30 years old with Graves' ophthalmopathy.

Worth noting for this clonotype: This may come from a read error, since a much larger clone is one base off. This CDR3 fails to terminate in the conserved phenylalanine or tryptophan, so it likely reflects a read error. The gene calls are TRBV29-1 and TRBJ2-7, with D maybe TRBD2 (5 bases). V was shortened by 6 bases and J by 4 bases, with 19 bases between the two germline ends. The CDR3 has 14 residues. Germline V gives CDR1 SQVTM, CDR2 ANQGSEA. The CDR3 loop reads CSVRESLGVYEQYL. CDR3 sequence (DNA): TGCAGCGTGAGGGAGTCCTTGGGCGTATACGAGCAGTACCTC.

This clonotype was recorded many times. The genes are TRBV20-1 and TRBJ1-2, with 7 bases identical to TRBD1. The length of the CDR3 is 15 residues. The junction had 12 bases not matched to a gene; V was cut back by 0 bases and J by 8 bases. Germline values: CDR1 DFQATT, CDR2 SNEGSKA (reference sequence). The CDR3 region is CSAREEARGVSGYTF. DNA for the CDR3: TGCAGTGCTAGAGAGGAAGCCAGGGGGGTCTCCGGCTACACCTTC.